This is a list of T cell receptor beta chains from one sample in a study of blood T cell repertoires in COVID-19. Profiling relied on immunoSEQ multiplex PCR, and the TCRdb table lists in-frame clones only, not all of them. The sample has around 220,000 clones, 80% seen once; the top ten hold 6.5% to 9%. Material for sequencing was PBMCs or T cells enriched from blood (not recorded which). These receptors were taken from a woman aged 40 to 50 with acute COVID-19. Each CDR3 is given with its conserved first and last residue. Each record gives: clone size, D gene, V gene, J gene, CDR3 DNA, CDR3 protein. D genes are given only for firm matches. Only some rows state a clone size, as once, few, many or a class for expanded clones.

few	TRBD2	TRBV11-2	TRBJ2-2	TGTGCCAGCAGCTTCCTTAGCGGGAGGGGGACCGGGGAGCTGTTTTTT	CASSFLSGRGTGELFF
NA	TRBD2	TRBV10-3	TRBJ2-2	TGTGCCATCAACCCGGGACTAGCCAACACCGGGGAGCTGTTTTTT	CAINPGLANTGELFF
once	NA	TRBV5-1	TRBJ2-3	TGCGCCAGCAGCTCCGCGGGATCCATAGGGGATACGCAGTATTTT	CASSSAGSIGDTQYF
few	NA	TRBV12-3/TRBV12-4	TRBJ2-5	TGTGCCAGCAGGGCCCTAGAGACCCAGTACTTC	CASRALETQYF
NA	TRBD1	TRBV6-2/TRBV6-3	TRBJ1-2	TGTGCCAGCAGCCCGACAGGGCGATATGGCTACACCTTC	CASSPTGRYGYTF
few	NA	TRBV19	TRBJ1-5	TGTGCCAGTAGTATTTCCAGGGGTAACGTCGTAAATCAGCCCCAGCATTTT	CASSISRGNVVNQPQHF
NA	TRBD1	TRBV29-1	TRBJ2-5	TGCAGCGTTCAGGGGGCGGAGACCCAGTACTTC	CSVQGAETQYF
few	NA	TRBV2	TRBJ2-5	TGTGCCAGCAGTACAGGGGGGGGGAAGACCCAGTACTTC	CASSTGGGKTQYF
NA	NA	TRBV27	TRBJ1-1	TGTGCCAGCAGCCAATTCCAGCGCACTGAAGCTTTCTTT	CASSQFQRTEAFF
NA	NA	TRBV3-1/TRBV3-2	TRBJ1-2	TGTGCCAGCAGCGTCCAGCGGGGGAGCTATGGCTACACCTTC	CASSVQRGSYGYTF
NA	TRBD1	TRBV27	TRBJ2-7	TGTGCCAGCAGTTCCCCGGGACAGCCAAACGAGCAGTACTTC	CASSSPGQPNEQYF
NA	TRBD1	TRBV10-3	TRBJ1-5	TGTGCCACCGAACTCCAACAGGGGAGCAATCAGCCCCAGCATTTT	CATELQQGSNQPQHF
NA	NA	TRBV5-6	TRBJ2-1	TGTGCCAGCAGCTTGAGGACTATCTACAATGAGCAGTTCTTC	CASSLRTIYNEQFF
NA	TRBD1	TRBV10-1	TRBJ2-1	TGCGCCAGCAGGCATTTCCGGGACAGGGGGAATAATGAGCAGTTCTTC	CASRHFRDRGNNEQFF
few	TRBD2	TRBV24-1	TRBJ2-7	TGTGCCACCAGTGATTCCACTAGCGGGTATGAAAAGCAGTACTTC	CATSDSTSGYEKQYF
once	NA	TRBV9	TRBJ1-3	TGTGCCAGCAGCGGCACAGAAGGAAACACCATATATTTT	CASSGTEGNTIYF
NA	TRBD1	TRBV30	TRBJ2-7	TGTGCCTGGAGTGGGGGCCAAAACAGGGGGCTTTATCACGAGCAGTACTTC	CAWSGGQNRGLYHEQYF
NA	NA	TRBV10-3	TRBJ2-1	TGTGCCATCAGGAGGACCCCCGGGGTCCTTACGGTCAATGAGCAGTTCTTC	CAIRRTPGVLTVNEQFF
NA	NA	TRBV7-9	TRBJ2-2	TGTGCCAGCAGCCGCGGACTTAACACCGGGGAGCTGTTTTTT	CASSRGLNTGELFF
once	TRBD2	TRBV2	TRBJ2-7	TGTGCCAGCAGTGAACTAGCGGGAGGCACCTACGAGCAGTACTTC	CASSELAGGTYEQYF
NA	NA	TRBV4-3	TRBJ1-4	TGCGCCAGCAGCCAAGCTGTAGGGACTTATGAAAAACTGTTTTTT	CASSQAVGTYEKLFF
NA	TRBD1	TRBV7-9	TRBJ2-7	TGTGCCAGCAGCTCGGGGACAGGGGAGAGCGAGCAGTACTTC	CASSSGTGESEQYF
NA	NA	TRBV28	TRBJ2-5	TGTGCCAGCAGTTCGTCCTCCCAGGGGAAAGAGACCCAGTACTTC	CASSSSSQGKETQYF
NA	TRBD1	TRBV7-9	TRBJ1-2	TGTGCCAGCAGCTTTTCCGGGACAGGGGGTGAAAATTGGGGTGGCTACACCTTC	CASSFSGTGGENWGGYTF
NA	NA	TRBV28	TRBJ1-2	TGTGCCAGCAGTTTATCCCCCCGAGAGGGAAGAGTCTATGGCTACACCTTC	CASSLSPREGRVYGYTF
NA	TRBD1	TRBV5-1	TRBJ1-1	TGCGCCAGCAGACCAGGGGGTAACACTGAAGCTTTCTTT	CASRPGGNTEAFF
many	NA	TRBV7-8	TRBJ2-7	TGTGCCAGCAGCTTAGGGACTGCTACGAGGCCTTACGAGCAGTACTTC	CASSLGTATRPYEQYF
NA	NA	TRBV19	TRBJ2-7	TGTGCCAGTGCTAACGTTCGTTTACCCTACGAGCAGTACTTC	CASANVRLPYEQYF
once	NA	TRBV2	TRBJ1-5	TGTGCCAGCAGCCCGACCAACAGAGGCAATCAGCCCCAGCATTTT	CASSPTNRGNQPQHF
NA	NA	TRBV4-2	TRBJ2-3	TGTGCCAGCAGCCATCTTAGGGGTAGCGGAGGAGATACGCAGTATTTT	CASSHLRGSGGDTQYF
NA	TRBD2	TRBV5-1	TRBJ2-5	TGCGCCAGCAGCACGGGACTAGCGGGACAAGAGACCCAGTACTTC	CASSTGLAGQETQYF
NA	TRBD1	TRBV3-1/TRBV3-2	TRBJ1-5	TGTGCCAGCAGCCCTGGACAGGGGGGGAGCAATCAGCCCCAGCATTTT	CASSPGQGGSNQPQHF
NA	NA	TRBV5-6	TRBJ1-1	TGTGCCAGCAGCTTGGGGCAGGGGGCTTTCTTT	CASSLGQGAFF
NA	TRBD1	TRBV9	TRBJ2-2	TGTGCCAGCAGCCCAAGAAGGGGGACAGGGGTTGGCACCGGGGAGCTGTTTTTT	CASSPRRGTGVGTGELFF
NA	TRBD1	TRBV12-3/TRBV12-4	TRBJ1-2	TGTGCCAGCATCGGGACAGGGATCTATGGCTACACCTTC	CASIGTGIYGYTF
NA	TRBD2	TRBV2	TRBJ2-7	TGTGCCAGCAGTGAAAGGGCTAGCGGTGAGCAGTACTTC	CASSERASGEQYF
few	NA	TRBV19	TRBJ2-7	TGTGCCAGTAGTATAGGGGGACATTCCCTCACCTACGAGCAGTACTTC	CASSIGGHSLTYEQYF
NA	NA	TRBV28	TRBJ1-1	TGTGCCAGCAATGGCAGGGATCAGGAAGGTGAAGCTTTCTTT	CASNGRDQEGEAFF
NA	TRBD1	TRBV5-4	TRBJ1-3	TGTGCCAGCAGCTTGGGACAGGGGGGAAACACCATATATTTT	CASSLGQGGNTIYF
NA	TRBD2	TRBV7-9	TRBJ2-3	TGTGCCAGCAGCTCGTTGACTAGCGGGAGTCTCGGCACAGATACGCAGTATTTT	CASSSLTSGSLGTDTQYF
NA	TRBD1	TRBV28	TRBJ1-1	TGTGCCAGCAGTACCCACAGGGGTATGAACACTGAAGCTTTCTTT	CASSTHRGMNTEAFF
NA	TRBD2	TRBV18	TRBJ2-1	TGTGCCAGCTCACCACGTCAACTAGCGGGACTCGACAATGAGCAGTTCTTC	CASSPRQLAGLDNEQFF
NA	NA	TRBV14	TRBJ2-7	TGTGCCAGCAGCCTCGGACAGAAGCAGTACTTC	CASSLGQKQYF
NA	TRBD1	TRBV5-1	TRBJ1-5	TGCGCCAGCAGCTTGGGGACAGGGGGCAATCAGCCCCAGCATTTT	CASSLGTGGNQPQHF
NA	NA	TRBV5-5	TRBJ1-4	TGTGCCAGCAGCTTGGCCCCGACAGCAAATAATGAAAAACTGTTTTTT	CASSLAPTANNEKLFF
NA	NA	TRBV12-3/TRBV12-4	TRBJ1-1	TGTGCCAGCAGTCCTACAGGGAGGGTTGAAGCTTTCTTT	CASSPTGRVEAFF
NA	TRBD2	TRBV11-2	TRBJ2-1	TGTGCCAGCAGCTTACAGCCGGGGGGTACCTACAATGAGCAGTTCTTC	CASSLQPGGTYNEQFF
once	NA	TRBV4-2	TRBJ1-3	TGTGCCAGCAGCCAAGTGGGGCCCGGGGGAAGGGGAGCGGGAAACACCATATATTTT	CASSQVGPGGRGAGNTIYF
NA	NA	TRBV27	TRBJ2-3	TGTGCCAGCAGTTTATCGATCCAGGACACAGATACGCAGTATTTT	CASSLSIQDTDTQYF